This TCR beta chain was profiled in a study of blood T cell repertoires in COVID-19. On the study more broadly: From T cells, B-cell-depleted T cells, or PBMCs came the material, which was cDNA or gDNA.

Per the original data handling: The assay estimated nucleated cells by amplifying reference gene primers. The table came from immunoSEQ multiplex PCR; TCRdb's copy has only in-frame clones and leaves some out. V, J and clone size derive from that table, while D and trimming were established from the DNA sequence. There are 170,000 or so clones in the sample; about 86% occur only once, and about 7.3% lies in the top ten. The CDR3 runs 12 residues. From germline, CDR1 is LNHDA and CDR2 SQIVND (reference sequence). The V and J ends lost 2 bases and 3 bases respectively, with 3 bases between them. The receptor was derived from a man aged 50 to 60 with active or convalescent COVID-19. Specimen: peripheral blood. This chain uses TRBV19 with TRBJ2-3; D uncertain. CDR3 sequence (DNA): TGTGCCAGTAGTATATCGACAGATACGCAGTATTTT. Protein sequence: CASSISTDTQYF.